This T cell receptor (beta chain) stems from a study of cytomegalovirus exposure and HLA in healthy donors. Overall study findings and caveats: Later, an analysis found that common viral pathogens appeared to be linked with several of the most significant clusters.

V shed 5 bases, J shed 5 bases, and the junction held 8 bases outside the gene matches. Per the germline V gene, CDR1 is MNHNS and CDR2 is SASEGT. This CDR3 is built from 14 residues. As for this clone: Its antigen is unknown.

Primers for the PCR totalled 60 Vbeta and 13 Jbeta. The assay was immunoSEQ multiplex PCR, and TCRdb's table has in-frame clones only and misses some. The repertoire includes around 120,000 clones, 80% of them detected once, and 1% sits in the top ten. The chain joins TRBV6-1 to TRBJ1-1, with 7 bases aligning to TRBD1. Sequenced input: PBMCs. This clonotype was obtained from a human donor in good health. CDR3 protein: CASSTETGRTEAFF. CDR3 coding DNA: TGTGCCAGCAGTACCGAGACAGGGAGGACTGAAGCTTTCTTT.